These T cell receptor beta chains were read from a single sample in a study of T cells after yellow fever vaccination. TCRdb passed the 5' RACE reads through MiXCR, listing each CDR3 protein once. The table records around 340,000 distinct CDR3 sequences, roughly an eighth of them present only once. The starting material was CD4+ T cells sorted from PBMCs, obtained 15 days after the yellow fever booster vaccination. These receptors were taken from a man aged 18 to 29 who received the YFV17D yellow fever vaccine. Each CDR3 is given with its conserved first and last residue. The D gene is left open where the match is weak. Some rows mark clone size as missing; the rest say once, few, many or name a class of expanded clone.

CDR3 protein: CASSSRGSGNTIYF
CDR3 DNA: TGTGCCAGCAGCTCCCGGGGCTCTGGAAACACCATATATTTT
V gene: TRBV7-6
clone size: few
D gene: NA
J gene: TRBJ1-3

CDR3 protein: CSAHRNRDEQYF
CDR3 DNA: TGCAGTGCCCATAGGAACAGGGACGAGCAGTACTTC
V gene: TRBV20-1
clone size: NA
D gene: NA
J gene: TRBJ2-7

CDR3 protein: CSASRVGETQYF
CDR3 DNA: TGCAGTGCTAGCCGGGTAGGGGAGACCCAGTACTTC
V gene: TRBV20-1
clone size: NA
D gene: NA
J gene: TRBJ2-5

CDR3 protein: CASSQHRDTGELFF
CDR3 DNA: TGTGCCAGCAGCCAACACAGGGACACCGGGGAGCTGTTTTTT
V gene: TRBV14
clone size: NA
D gene: NA
J gene: TRBJ2-2

CDR3 protein: CASSVGTASYNEQFF
CDR3 DNA: TGTGCCAGCAGTGTAGGGACAGCCTCCTACAATGAGCAGTTCTTC
V gene: TRBV6-1
clone size: few
D gene: TRBD1
J gene: TRBJ2-1

CDR3 protein: CASSLMGGGETQYF
CDR3 DNA: TGTGCCAGCAGCTTAATGGGAGGCGGAGAGACCCAGTACTTC
V gene: TRBV7-2
clone size: few
D gene: NA
J gene: TRBJ2-5

CDR3 protein: CASSQVTVNTEAFF
CDR3 DNA: TGCGCCAGCAGCCAAGTTACAGTGAACACTGAAGCTTTCTTT
V gene: TRBV4-1
clone size: NA
D gene: NA
J gene: TRBJ1-1

CDR3 protein: CATSIGTRYNSPLHF
CDR3 DNA: TGTGCCACCAGCATCGGAACCCGGTATAATTCACCCCTCCACTTT
V gene: TRBV15
clone size: NA
D gene: NA
J gene: TRBJ1-6

CDR3 protein: CASRFASLNEKLFF
CDR3 DNA: TGTGCCAGCCGATTTGCGTCCCTTAATGAAAAACTGTTTTTT
V gene: TRBV6-1
clone size: few
D gene: NA
J gene: TRBJ1-4

CDR3 protein: CASSFAGTGGNQPQHF
CDR3 DNA: TGTGCCAGCAGCTTCGCCGGGACAGGGGGCAATCAGCCCCAGCATTTT
V gene: TRBV7-2
clone size: few
D gene: TRBD1
J gene: TRBJ1-5